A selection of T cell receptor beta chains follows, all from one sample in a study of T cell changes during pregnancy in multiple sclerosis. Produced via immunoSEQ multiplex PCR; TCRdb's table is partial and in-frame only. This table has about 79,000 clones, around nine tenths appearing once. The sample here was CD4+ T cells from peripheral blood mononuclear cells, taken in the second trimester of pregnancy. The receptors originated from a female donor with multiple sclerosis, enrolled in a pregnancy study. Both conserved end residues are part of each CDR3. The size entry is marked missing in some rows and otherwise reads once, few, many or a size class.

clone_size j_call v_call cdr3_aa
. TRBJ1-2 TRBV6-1 CASSEDRQGARYGYTF
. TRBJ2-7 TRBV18 CASSPVSTTYEQYF
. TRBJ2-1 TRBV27 CASSPRGTANNEQFF
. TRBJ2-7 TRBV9 CASSVGPGGYEQYF
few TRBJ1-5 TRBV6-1 CASETVSNQPQHF
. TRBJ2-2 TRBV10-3 CAITRGSGRPTGELFF
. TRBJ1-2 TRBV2 CASSANSGSYGYTF
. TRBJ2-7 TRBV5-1 CASSLGPGQGNEQYF
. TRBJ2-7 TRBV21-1 CASSAPGQDPYEQYF
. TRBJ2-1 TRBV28 CASSWGRWGLKYNEQFF
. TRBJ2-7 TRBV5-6 CASSLGWTGFLYEQYF
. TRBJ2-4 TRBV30 CAWSVPRVAKNIQYF
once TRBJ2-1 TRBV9 CASSVGDRGLEEQFF